A selection of T cell receptor beta chains follows, all from one sample in a study of shared clonotypes between healthy human individuals. Profiling relied on immunoSEQ multiplex PCR, and the TCRdb table lists in-frame clones only, not all of them. The data hold more than 400,000 clones, with 90% to 96% observed a single time. The sequencing input was naive CD4+ T cells sorted from blood. The source of these receptors is a woman in her 30s in good health. The CDR3 runs from the conserved cysteine through the conserved F or W. A D gene is named only where the DNA matches it firmly.

J gene	V gene	D gene	CDR3 protein	CDR3 DNA
TRBJ2-1	TRBV7-6	.	CASSLAGEGNEQFF	TGTGCCAGCAGCTTAGCCGGGGAAGGCAATGAGCAGTTCTTC
TRBJ2-6	TRBV19	.	CASSINRRHGANVLTF	TGTGCCAGTAGTATAAACAGGCGGCACGGGGCCAACGTCCTGACTTTC
TRBJ1-1	TRBV4-2	.	CASSREAYTEAFF	TGTGCCAGCAGCCGAGAGGCTTACACTGAAGCTTTCTTT
TRBJ2-1	TRBV10-3	.	CAIRGVGDEQFF	TGTGCCATCAGAGGGGTGGGGGATGAGCAGTTCTTC
TRBJ2-2	TRBV18	TRBD1	CASSPGQGRTGELFF	TGTGCCAGCTCACCGGGACAGGGGCGCACCGGGGAGCTGTTTTTT
TRBJ2-2	TRBV30	TRBD2	CAWIQMWTSGSNTGELFF	TGTGCCTGGATCCAGATGTGGACTAGCGGTTCGAACACCGGGGAGCTGTTTTTT
TRBJ2-3	TRBV4-2	TRBD2	CASSPTWREASGGTQYF	TGTGCCAGCAGCCCTACTTGGCGGGAGGCCTCCGGGGGTACGCAGTATTTT
TRBJ1-4	TRBV4-1	TRBD1	CASSQTGTGPTNEKLFF	TGCGCCAGCAGCCAAACAGGGACAGGGCCCACTAATGAAAAACTGTTTTTT
TRBJ1-2	TRBV4-2	.	CASSLSSPANYGYTF	TGTGCCAGCAGCTTAAGCAGTCCGGCTAACTATGGCTACACCTTC
TRBJ1-4	TRBV15	.	CATSREPGLREKLFF	TGTGCCACCAGCAGAGAGCCAGGGCTTCGTGAAAAACTGTTTTTT
TRBJ2-7	TRBV18	.	CASSPTSQSRGEQYF	TGTGCCAGCTCACCAACATCGCAGTCTAGGGGCGAGCAGTACTTC
TRBJ2-7	TRBV19	.	CASSVRDSTAAEQYF	TGTGCCAGTAGTGTTCGGGACTCGACGGCCGCCGAGCAGTACTTC
TRBJ2-7	TRBV5-1	.	CASSLEVPGSHEQYF	TGCGCCAGCAGCTTGGAAGTCCCGGGTTCGCACGAGCAGTACTTC
TRBJ2-7	TRBV5-1	.	CASSLFSTEQYF	TGCGCCAGCAGCTTGTTTTCCACCGAGCAGTACTTC
TRBJ2-7	TRBV20-1	.	CSASGDHEQYF	TGCAGTGCTAGTGGGGATCACGAGCAGTACTTC
TRBJ2-2	TRBV10-1	TRBD2	CASSPKTSGTTGELFF	TGCGCCAGCAGCCCCAAGACTAGCGGTACTACCGGGGAGCTGTTTTTT
TRBJ1-1	TRBV5-1	TRBD1	CASSLGGVLTGGFFRVF	TGCGCCAGCAGCTTGGGGGGAGTCCTAACAGGGGGCTTTTTCAGAGTCTTT
TRBJ2-7	TRBV7-8	.	CASSFGTDAHEQYF	TGTGCCAGCAGCTTTGGGACGGACGCCCACGAGCAGTACTTC
TRBJ2-1	TRBV4-1	.	CASSQDWTDGIGEQFF	TGCGCCAGCAGCCAAGATTGGACGGATGGGATCGGAGAGCAGTTCTTC